One sample yielded the 27 T cell receptor beta chains listed below, sequenced in a study of blood T cell repertoires in COVID-19. Sequencing used immunoSEQ multiplex PCR; TCRdb keeps in-frame clones, though not all of them. The sample carries under 250,000 clones, roughly 80% recorded once. Material for sequencing was peripheral blood. These TCRs come from a woman aged 55-69 years with acute or convalescent COVID-19.

This chain uses TRBV4-2 with TRBJ2-2; D perhaps matches TRBD2 (6 bases). CDR3 size: 17 residues. Trimming took off 7 bases at V and 2 bases at J, with 20 bases between the two ends. Germline V gene sequence: CDR1 LGHNA, CDR2 YNFKEQ. The CDR3 region is CASTDPGTEKNTGELFF. The CDR3 nucleotides read TGTGCCAGCACCGACCCCGGGACTGAGAAAAACACCGGGGAGCTGTTTTTT.

The chain uses TRBV2 and TRBJ1-3, with D tentatively TRBD1 (5 bases). Germline loops: CDR1 SNHLY, CDR2 FYNNEI. The ends were cut back, 4 bases at V and 0 bases at J, with 10 bases in the middle. This CDR3 region has 15 residues. The CDR3 reads CASSGQSYSGNTIYF. Written as DNA, the CDR3 is TGTGCCAGCAGTGGACAGTCTTACTCTGGAAACACCATATATTTT.

The chain links TRBV6-1 to TRBJ1-2; 9 nucleotides line up with TRBD1. The germline CDR1 and CDR2 sequences are MNHNS and SASEGT. V gave up 0 bases and J gave up 5 bases; unmatched junction bases: 7. CDR3 length: 16 amino acids. The chain's CDR3 is CASSEAGTGGDYGYTF. As DNA, the CDR3 is TGTGCCAGCAGTGAAGCAGGTACAGGGGGCGATTATGGCTACACCTTC.

The CDR3 DNA is TGTGCCAGCAGCCCTTTTAGCGGGGGGCCTCGTTATACGCAGTATTTT. Amino acid sequence: CASSPFSGGPRYTQYF. The gene calls are TRBV9 and TRBJ2-3, with 10 bases aligning to TRBD2. The CDR3 covers 16 residues. CDR1 is SGDLS and CDR2 is YYNGEE in the germline V gene. V lost 4 bases to trimming and J lost 7 bases; unmatched junction nucleotides: 12.

The chain carries TRBV5-4 and TRBJ1-4; weak D call: TRBD1 (5 bases). The length of the CDR3 is 14 residues. CDR1 SGHNT and CDR2 YYREEE come from the germline V gene (reference sequence). V lost 3 bases to trimming and J lost 7 bases, with 13 bases between them. The CDR3 loop reads CASSSQVMGEKLFF. The CDR3 DNA is TGTGCCAGCAGCTCACAGGTGATGGGTGAAAAACTGTTTTTT.

This clone was observed a single time. J is TRBJ1-6 and V is TRBV4-1, with 7 bases fitting TRBD1. CDR3 length: 15 amino acids. Germline V gene sequence: CDR1 MGHRA, CDR2 YSYEKL. With 2 bases clipped from V and 10 bases from J, the junction kept 8 bases outside the gene matches. The DNA for the CDR3 is TGCGCCAGCAGCCAACCCGACAGGGTAGACTCACCCCTCCACTTT. Its protein product is CASSQPDRVDSPLHF.

The chain employs TRBV6-1 and TRBJ1-6; no clear D. The CDR3 consists of 15 residues. The germline V gene encodes CDR1 MNHNS and CDR2 SASEGT. Deletions cut 2 bases from V and 4 bases from J, with 9 bases between. CDR3 sequence reads: CASSELFGYNSPLHF. The DNA of the CDR3 is TGTGCCAGCAGTGAACTGTTCGGGTATAATTCACCCCTCCACTTT.

The chain links TRBV9 to TRBJ1-6; D unresolved. This CDR3 is built from 17 residues. The germline V and J ends were trimmed by 0 bases and 7 bases, with 17 bases remaining between them. The germline V gene encodes CDR1 SGDLS and CDR2 YYNGEE. CDR3 nucleotide sequence: TGTGCCAGCAGCGTAGGTCCTACAGAGACCCAGAATTCACCCCTCCACTTT. The encoded protein is CASSVGPTETQNSPLHF.

V and J are TRBV6-5 and TRBJ1-1; D is possibly TRBD1 (5 bases). The ends were cut back, 4 bases at V and 6 bases at J, with 15 bases in the middle. Per germline, CDR1 MNHEY and CDR2 SVGAGI. The length of the CDR3 is 14 residues. The chain's CDR3 is CASSLSGDLSEAFF. CDR3 DNA sequence: TGTGCCAGCAGTTTGTCGGGGGACTTATCTGAAGCTTTCTTT.

The chain has TRBV4-1 and TRBJ2-5; 11 bases agree with TRBD2. This CDR3 region has 18 residues. Germline values: CDR1 MGHRA, CDR2 YSYEKL. V trimming: 4 bases; J trimming: 4 bases; junction bases outside the gene matches: 14. Here the CDR3 reads CASSPRIAGGPVGETQYF. CDR3 nucleotide sequence: TGCGCCAGCAGCCCCCGAATAGCGGGGGGGCCGGTGGGAGAGACCCAGTACTTC.

J is TRBJ1-1 and V is TRBV6-2 or TRBV6-3, with D possibly matching TRBD1 (5 bases). The CDR3 extends over 14 amino acids. Between the trimmed V and J ends, which lost 5 bases and 0 bases, there was a span of 10 bases. Germline V CDR1 and CDR2: MNHEY, SVGEGT. CDR3 nucleotide sequence: TGTGCCAGCAGTCGACAGCTTTTGAACACTGAAGCTTTCTTT. Translating it yields CASSRQLLNTEAFF.

J is TRBJ1-1 and V is TRBV27; the D gene is possibly TRBD1 (5 bases). Germline V lookup: CDR1 MNHEY, CDR2 SMNVEV (reference sequence). This CDR3 spans 17 amino acids. Trimming stripped 3 bases from V and 0 bases from J, with 17 bases between. As DNA, the CDR3 is TGTGCCAGCAGTTTCGGGGGGTCTGGGATCATGAACACTGAAGCTTTCTTT. Translated, it gives CASSFGGSGIMNTEAFF.

The V and J genes are TRBV7-9 and TRBJ1-4, with TRBD1 matching 7 bases. J was trimmed by 11 bases and V by 5 bases; bases with no gene match: 23. Germline V CDR1 and CDR2: SEHNR, FQNEAQ (reference sequence). The CDR3 runs to 18 residues. DNA of the CDR3: TGTGCCAGCAGCCTCACAATACCGGGACAGACTAAAATGGGGAAACTGTTTTTT. Protein sequence: CASSLTIPGQTKMGKLFF.

The chain combines TRBV6-5 with TRBJ1-2; the D is unclear. Looked up from germline, CDR1 is MNHEY and CDR2 is SVGAGI. V was trimmed by 8 bases and J by 7 bases, leaving 17 bases between them. The length of the CDR3 is 13 residues. CDR3 sequence reads: CASHQAPLRGYTF. In nucleotides, the CDR3 is TGTGCCAGCCACCAGGCACCCCTCCGTGGCTACACCTTC.

The gene calls are TRBV5-1 and TRBJ2-7; 7 nucleotides align to TRBD1. V was clipped by 2 bases and J by 5 bases; unmatched bases: 10. The germline V gene encodes CDR1 SGHRS and CDR2 YFSETQ. The CDR3 is made up of 15 amino acids. CDR3 amino acids: CASSLTGVPLHEQYF. The DNA of the CDR3 is TGCGCCAGCAGCTTAACAGGGGTCCCCCTCCACGAGCAGTACTTC. Full variable domain (rest looked up from reference TRBV5-1 and TRBJ2-7): KAGVTQTPRYLIKTRGQQVTLSCSPISGHRSVSWYQQTPGQGLQFLFEYFSETQRNKGNFPGRFSGRQFSNSRSEMNVSTLELGDSALYLCASSLTGVPLHEQYFGPGTRLTVT.

V gene TRBV7-9 combines with J gene TRBJ2-5; TRBD1 agrees at 7 bases. CDR3 length: 17 amino acids. CDR1 is SEHNR, CDR2 FQNEAQ, per germline (reference sequence). V lost 5 bases and J lost 7; bases outside the gene matches: 19. CDR3 nucleotides: TGTGCCAGCAGCCCCCACCGGGCAGGGGGTAGTCGCGTGACCCAGTACTTC. It encodes CASSPHRAGGSRVTQYF. The full variable domain, its missing parts supplied by reference TRBV7-9 and TRBJ2-5, is DTGVSQNPRHKITKRGQNVTFRCDPISEHNRLYWYRQTLGQGPEFLTYFQNEAQLEKSRLLSDRFSAERPKGSFSTLEIQRTEQGDSAMYLCASSPHRAGGSRVTQYFGPGTRLLVL.

The CDR3 reads CASGLDMGDPINEQFF. CDR3 nucleotides: TGTGCTAGTGGTTTGGATATGGGAGACCCAATCAATGAGCAGTTCTTC. J is TRBJ2-1 and V is TRBV12-5; maybe TRBD2 (5 bases). The V end was cut by 1 base, the J end by 6 bases, with 16 bases between. CDR1 and CDR2 from the germline V gene are LGHNT and FRNRAP. The CDR3 sequence is 16 residues long.

This chain joins TRBV19 and TRBJ1-2; 8 bases align to TRBD1. Germline CDR1 LNHDA, CDR2 SQIVND (reference sequence). With V trimmed by 5 bases and J by 7 bases, 6 bases remained unmatched. The CDR3 spans 13 residues. The CDR3, as DNA: TGTGCCAGTAGTTCGCCTGACAGGGGTGGCTACACCTTC. It encodes CASSSPDRGGYTF.

The chain links TRBV6-6 to TRBJ2-7; D is unclear. The CDR3 runs to 12 residues. Trimming took off 8 bases at V and 4 bases at J, with 12 bases between the two ends. CDR1 is MNHNY, CDR2 SVGAGI, per germline (reference sequence). CDR3 region: CASSSEQYEQYF. The CDR3 coding sequence is TGTGCCAGCTCTAGTGAACAATACGAGCAGTACTTC.

CDR3 in amino acids: CASSSGTSPNEQYF. The CDR3 coding sequence is TGCGCCAGCAGCTCTGGGACTAGTCCAAACGAGCAGTACTTC. V usage is TRBV5-1 and J usage is TRBJ2-7; 8 bases agree with TRBD2. Trimming removed 3 bases from V and 5 bases from J; junction bases left unmatched: 7. This CDR3 contains 14 residues. Per the germline V gene, CDR1 is SGHRS and CDR2 is YFSETQ.

The V and J genes are TRBV7-6 and TRBJ2-7, with 7 bases that match TRBD1. Germline trimming cut 5 bases from V and 8 bases from J; bases unmatched to any gene: 12. This CDR3 comprises 14 residues. Germline assignment: CDR1 SGHVS and CDR2 FNYEAQ. The CDR3 loop reads CASSSERQGSQQYF. CDR3 nucleotides: TGTGCCAGCAGCAGCGAAAGACAGGGTTCACAGCAGTACTTC.

The V and J genes are TRBV28 and TRBJ1-3; 7 bases fit TRBD1. The V gene's germline CDR1 is MDHEN and CDR2 SYDVKM. This CDR3 contains 16 residues. V lost 6 bases and J lost 0; bases outside the gene matches: 8. The CDR3 DNA reads as TGTGCCAGCAGGGAACAGGGGTTCCCCTCTGGAAACACCATATATTTT. This encodes CASREQGFPSGNTIYF.

The chain carries TRBV19 and TRBJ1-2; 7 nucleotides match TRBD1. V shed 6 bases, J shed 7 bases, and the junction held 11 bases outside the gene matches. The germline V gene has CDR1 LNHDA and CDR2 SQIVND (reference sequence). This CDR3 contains 14 residues. As DNA, the CDR3 is TGTGCCAGTAGGAGACAGGGTAGTAATCTTGGCTACACCTTC. As protein: CASRRQGSNLGYTF.

V gene TRBV18 combines with J gene TRBJ2-7; 10 bases fit TRBD2. The trim removed 3 bases at V and 4 bases at J, leaving 9 bases unmatched. Germline V gene data show CDR1 as KGHSH and CDR2 as LQKENI. The CDR3 is made up of 16 amino acids. The CDR3 region has the DNA TGTGCCAGCTCACCGGGGAGAACTAGCGGGGTTTACGAGCAGTACTTC. This sequence encodes CASSPGRTSGVYEQYF.

The gene calls are TRBV5-4 and TRBJ1-2, with 9 bases matching TRBD1. The V gene's germline CDR1 is SGHNT and CDR2 YYREEE (reference sequence). After removal of 1 base from V and 7 bases from J, the junction contained 5 bases not matched to a gene. CDR3 size: 14 residues. CDR3 nucleotide sequence: TGTGCCAGCAGCTTGAGACAGGGGGTGGGTGGCTACACCTTC. It is translated as CASSLRQGVGGYTF.

The genes are TRBV10-3 and TRBJ2-3; 9 bases are shared with TRBD2. The CDR3 totals 12 residues. V lost 8 bases, J lost 3 bases, and 0 bases stayed unmatched. Looked up from germline, CDR1 is ENHRY and CDR2 is SYGVKD. In DNA, the CDR3 is TGTGCCATCGCGGGAGGGACAGATACGCAGTATTTT. Translation gives CAIAGGTDTQYF.

V is TRBV29-1 and J is TRBJ2-2; TRBD1 matches at 7 bases. V lost 5 bases to trimming and J lost 7 bases; unmatched junction nucleotides: 4. Germline CDR1 reads SQVTM; CDR2 reads ANQGSEA. The CDR3 is made up of 12 amino acids. CDR3 sequence: CSVRQGIGELFF. CDR3 DNA sequence: TGCAGCGTTAGACAGGGAATCGGGGAGCTGTTTTTT.